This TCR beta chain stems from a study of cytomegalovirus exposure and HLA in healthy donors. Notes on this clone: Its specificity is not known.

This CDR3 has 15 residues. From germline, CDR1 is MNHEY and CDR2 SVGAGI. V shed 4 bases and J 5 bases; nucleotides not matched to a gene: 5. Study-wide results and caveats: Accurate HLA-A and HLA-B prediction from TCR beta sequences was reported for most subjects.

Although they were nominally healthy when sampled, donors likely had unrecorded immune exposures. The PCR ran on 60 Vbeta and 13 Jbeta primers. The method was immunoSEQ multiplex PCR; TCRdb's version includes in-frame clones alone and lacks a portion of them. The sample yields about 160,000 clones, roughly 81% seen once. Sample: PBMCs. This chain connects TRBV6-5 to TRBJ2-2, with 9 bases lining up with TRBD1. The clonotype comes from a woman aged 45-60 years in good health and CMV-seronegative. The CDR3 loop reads CASSSGTGRTGELFF. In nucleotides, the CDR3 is TGTGCCAGCAGTTCCGGGACAGGGCGGACCGGGGAGCTGTTTTTT.